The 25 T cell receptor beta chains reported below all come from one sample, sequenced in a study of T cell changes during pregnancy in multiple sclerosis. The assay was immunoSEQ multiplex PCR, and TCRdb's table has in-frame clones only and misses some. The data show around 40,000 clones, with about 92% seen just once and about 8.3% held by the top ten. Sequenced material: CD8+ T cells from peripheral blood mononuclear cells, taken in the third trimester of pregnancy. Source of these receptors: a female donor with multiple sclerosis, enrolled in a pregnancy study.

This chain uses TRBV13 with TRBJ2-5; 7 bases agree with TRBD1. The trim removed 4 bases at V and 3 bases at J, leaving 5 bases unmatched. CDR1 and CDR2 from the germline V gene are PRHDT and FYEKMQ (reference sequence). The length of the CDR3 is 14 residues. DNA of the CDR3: TGTGCCAGCAGCTCGGACAGGAACGAAGAGACCCAGTACTTC. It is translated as CASSSDRNEETQYF. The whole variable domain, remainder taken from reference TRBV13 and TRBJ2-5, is AAGVIQSPRHLIKEKRETATLKCYPIPRHDTVYWYQQGPGQDPQFLISFYEKMQSDKGSIPDRFSAQQFSDYHSELNMSSLELGDSALYFCASSSDRNEETQYFGPGTRLLVL.

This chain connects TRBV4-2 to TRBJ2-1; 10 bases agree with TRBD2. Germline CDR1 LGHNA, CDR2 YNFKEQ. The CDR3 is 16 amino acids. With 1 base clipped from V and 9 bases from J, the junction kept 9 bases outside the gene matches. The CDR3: CASSQVAAGGPGEQFF. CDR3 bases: TGTGCCAGCAGCCAAGTAGCAGCGGGGGGGCCGGGTGAGCAGTTCTTC.

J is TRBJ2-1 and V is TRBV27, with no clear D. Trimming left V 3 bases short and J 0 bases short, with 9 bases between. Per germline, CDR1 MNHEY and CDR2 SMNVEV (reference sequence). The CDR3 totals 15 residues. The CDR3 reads CASSLSDPSYNEQFF. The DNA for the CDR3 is TGTGCCAGCAGTTTGAGCGACCCCTCCTACAATGAGCAGTTCTTC.

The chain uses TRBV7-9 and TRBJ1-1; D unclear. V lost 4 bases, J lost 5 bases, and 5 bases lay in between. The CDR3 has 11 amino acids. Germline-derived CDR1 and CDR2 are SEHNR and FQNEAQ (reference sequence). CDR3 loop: CASSSMTEAFF. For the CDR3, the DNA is TGTGCCAGCAGCTCAATGACTGAAGCTTTCTTT.

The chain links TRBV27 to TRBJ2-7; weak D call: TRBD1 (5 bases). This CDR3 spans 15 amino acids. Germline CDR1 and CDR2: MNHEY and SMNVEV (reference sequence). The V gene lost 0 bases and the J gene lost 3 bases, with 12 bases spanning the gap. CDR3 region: CASSLSMDTYYEQYF. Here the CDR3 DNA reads TGTGCCAGCAGTTTATCGATGGACACCTACTACGAGCAGTACTTC.

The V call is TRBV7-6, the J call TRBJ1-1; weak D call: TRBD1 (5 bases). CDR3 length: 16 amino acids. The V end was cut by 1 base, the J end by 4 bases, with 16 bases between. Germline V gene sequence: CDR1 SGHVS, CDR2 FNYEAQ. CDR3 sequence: CASSLGTGGLGTEAFF. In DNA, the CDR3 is TGTGCCAGCAGCTTAGGTACGGGGGGACTGGGCACTGAAGCTTTCTTT.

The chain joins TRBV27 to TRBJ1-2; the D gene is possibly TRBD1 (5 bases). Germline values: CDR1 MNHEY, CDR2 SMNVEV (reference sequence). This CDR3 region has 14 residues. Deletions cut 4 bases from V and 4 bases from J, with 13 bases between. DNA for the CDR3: TGTGCCAGCAGTTCATTTACAGGATCCTATGGCTACACCTTC. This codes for CASSSFTGSYGYTF.

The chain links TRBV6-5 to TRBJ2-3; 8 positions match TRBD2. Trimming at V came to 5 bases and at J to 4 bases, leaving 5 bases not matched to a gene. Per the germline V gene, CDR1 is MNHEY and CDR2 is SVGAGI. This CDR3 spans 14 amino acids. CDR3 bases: TGTGCCAGCAGTGCTAGCGGGTCGTCAGATACGCAGTATTTT. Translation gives CASSASGSSDTQYF.

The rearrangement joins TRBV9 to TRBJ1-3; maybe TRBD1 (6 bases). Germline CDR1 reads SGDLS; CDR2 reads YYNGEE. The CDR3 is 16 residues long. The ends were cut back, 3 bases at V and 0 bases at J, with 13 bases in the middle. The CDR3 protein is CASSAPGVPSGNTIYF. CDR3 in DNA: TGTGCCAGCAGCGCCCCAGGGGTGCCCTCTGGAAACACCATATATTTT. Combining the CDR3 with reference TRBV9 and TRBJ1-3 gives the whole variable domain DSGVTQTPKHLITATGQRVTLRCSPRSGDLSVYWYQQSLDQGLQFLIQYYNGEERAKGNILERFSAQQFPDLHSELNLSSLELGDSALYFCASSAPGVPSGNTIYFGEGSWLTVV.

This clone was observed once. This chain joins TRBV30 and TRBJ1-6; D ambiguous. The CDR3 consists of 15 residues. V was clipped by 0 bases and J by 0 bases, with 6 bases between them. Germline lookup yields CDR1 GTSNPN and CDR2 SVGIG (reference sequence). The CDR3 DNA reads TGTGCCTGGAGTGTAAAGCTCTCCTATAATTCACCCCTCCACTTT. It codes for CAWSVKLSYNSPLHF. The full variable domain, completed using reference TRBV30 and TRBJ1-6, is SQTIHQWPATLVQPVGSPLSLECTVEGTSNPNLYWYRQAAGRGLQLLFYSVGIGQISSEVPQNLSASRPQDRQFILSSKKLLLSDSGFYLCAWSVKLSYNSPLHFGNGTRLTVT.

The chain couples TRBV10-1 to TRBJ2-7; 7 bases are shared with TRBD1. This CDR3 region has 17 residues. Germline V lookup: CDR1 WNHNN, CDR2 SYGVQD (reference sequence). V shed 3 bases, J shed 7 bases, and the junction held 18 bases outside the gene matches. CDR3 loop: CASSDGSPSRGGWEQYF. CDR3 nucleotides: TGCGCCAGCAGTGACGGTAGTCCTAGCAGAGGGGGCTGGGAGCAGTACTTC.

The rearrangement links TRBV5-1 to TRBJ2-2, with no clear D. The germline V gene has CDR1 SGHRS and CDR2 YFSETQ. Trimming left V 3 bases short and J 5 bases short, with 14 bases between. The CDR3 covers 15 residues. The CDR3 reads CASSSGTAGTGELFF. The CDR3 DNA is TGCGCCAGCAGCTCTGGAACTGCCGGGACCGGGGAGCTGTTTTTT.

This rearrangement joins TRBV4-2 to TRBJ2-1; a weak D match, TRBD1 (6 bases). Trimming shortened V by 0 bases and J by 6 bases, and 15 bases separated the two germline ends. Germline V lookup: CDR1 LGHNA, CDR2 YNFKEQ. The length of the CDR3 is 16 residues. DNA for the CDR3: TGTGCCAGCAGCCAAGATCAGTGGGCAGGGGCCAATGAGCAGTTCTTC. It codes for CASSQDQWAGANEQFF.

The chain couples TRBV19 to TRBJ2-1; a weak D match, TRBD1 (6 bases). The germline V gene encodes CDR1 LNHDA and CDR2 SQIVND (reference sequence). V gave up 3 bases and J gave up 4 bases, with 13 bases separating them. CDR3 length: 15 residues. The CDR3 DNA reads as TGTGCCAGTAGTATGGAGCAGGGGCCGTACAATGAGCAGTTCTTC. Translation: CASSMEQGPYNEQFF.

This CDR3 is CATTKQPSNQETQYF. CDR3 DNA: TGTGCCACCACCAAACAACCATCAAACCAAGAGACCCAGTACTTC. The gene calls are TRBV15 and TRBJ2-5; D not certain. The CDR3 is 15 amino acids. V was pared by 7 bases and J by 0 bases, with 15 bases between. CDR1 and CDR2 from the germline V gene are LNHNV and YYDKDF (reference sequence).

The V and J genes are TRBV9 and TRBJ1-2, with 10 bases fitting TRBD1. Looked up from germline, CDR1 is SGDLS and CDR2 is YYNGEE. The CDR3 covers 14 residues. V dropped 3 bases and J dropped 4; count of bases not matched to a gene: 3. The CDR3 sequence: CASSGTGGGYGYTF. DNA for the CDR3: TGTGCCAGCAGCGGGACAGGGGGTGGCTATGGCTACACCTTC.

The CDR3 sequence is CASSEASGGYNEQFF. The CDR3 region has the DNA TGTGCCAGCAGTGAAGCTAGCGGGGGGTACAATGAGCAGTTCTTC. This chain uses TRBV6-1 with TRBJ2-1; 10 bases line up with TRBD2. The germline V gene encodes CDR1 MNHNS and CDR2 SASEGT. The CDR3 is 15 residues long. Losses at the gene ends were 0 bases for V and 4 bases for J; bases not matched to a gene: 0.

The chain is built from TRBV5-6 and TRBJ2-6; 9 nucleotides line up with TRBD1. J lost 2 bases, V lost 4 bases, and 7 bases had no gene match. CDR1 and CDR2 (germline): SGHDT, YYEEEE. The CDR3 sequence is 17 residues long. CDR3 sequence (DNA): TGTGCCAGCAGCCCGCTAGGACAGGGGCCTGGGGCCAACGTCCTGACTTTC. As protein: CASSPLGQGPGANVLTF.

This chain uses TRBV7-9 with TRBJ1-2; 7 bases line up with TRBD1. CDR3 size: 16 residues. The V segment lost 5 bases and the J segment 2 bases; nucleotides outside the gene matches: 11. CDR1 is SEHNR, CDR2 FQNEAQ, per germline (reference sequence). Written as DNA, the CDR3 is TGTGCCAGCAGCGGGGTACAGGGGCCTCCAAACTATGGCTACACCTTC. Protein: CASSGVQGPPNYGYTF.

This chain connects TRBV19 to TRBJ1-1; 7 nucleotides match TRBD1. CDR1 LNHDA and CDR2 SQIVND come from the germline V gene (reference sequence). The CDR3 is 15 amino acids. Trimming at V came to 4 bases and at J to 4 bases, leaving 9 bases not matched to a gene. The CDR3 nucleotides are TGTGCCAGTAGTAACAGGGGTACAGAGAGCACTGAAGCTTTCTTT. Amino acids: CASSNRGTESTEAFF.

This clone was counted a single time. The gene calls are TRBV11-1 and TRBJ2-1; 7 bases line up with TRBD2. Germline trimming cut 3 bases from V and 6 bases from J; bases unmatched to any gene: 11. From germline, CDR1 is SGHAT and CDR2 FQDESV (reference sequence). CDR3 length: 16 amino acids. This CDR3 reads CASSFLGLAEFNEQFF. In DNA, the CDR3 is TGTGCCAGCAGCTTCCTCGGGCTAGCGGAATTCAATGAGCAGTTCTTC.

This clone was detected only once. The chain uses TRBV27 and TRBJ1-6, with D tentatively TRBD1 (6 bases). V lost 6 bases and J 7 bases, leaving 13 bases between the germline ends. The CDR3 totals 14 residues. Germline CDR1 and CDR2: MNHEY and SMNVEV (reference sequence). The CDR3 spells CASRPTGSNSPLHF. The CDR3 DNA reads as TGTGCCAGCAGGCCCACAGGGAGCAATTCACCCCTCCACTTT.

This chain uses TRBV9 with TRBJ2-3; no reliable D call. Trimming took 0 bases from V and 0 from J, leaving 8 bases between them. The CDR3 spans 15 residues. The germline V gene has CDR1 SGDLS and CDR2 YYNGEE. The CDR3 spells CASSVGFPSTDTQYF. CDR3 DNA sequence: TGTGCCAGCAGCGTAGGTTTTCCTAGCACAGATACGCAGTATTTT.

CDR3 in DNA: TGTGCCAGCAGTTTGGGACAGGGGGCCGAAGGCTACACCTTC. As protein: CASSLGQGAEGYTF. The V and J genes are TRBV6-1 and TRBJ1-2, with TRBD1 identical over 12 bases. The V gene end was trimmed by 5 bases and the J gene end by 8 bases; junction bases not matched to a gene: 6. The germline V gene has CDR1 MNHNS and CDR2 SASEGT. The CDR3 is 14 residues long.

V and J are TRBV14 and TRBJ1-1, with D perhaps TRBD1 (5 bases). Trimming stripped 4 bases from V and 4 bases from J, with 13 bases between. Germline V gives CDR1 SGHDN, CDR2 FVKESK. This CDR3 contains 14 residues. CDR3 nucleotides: TGTGCCAGCAGCCGCTGTAGGGGTTGCACTGAAGCTTTCTTT. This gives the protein CASSRCRGCTEAFF.